These 30 T cell receptor beta chains came from one sample sequenced in a study of T cell responses to AZD1222 COVID-19 vaccine. Profiling relied on immunoSEQ multiplex PCR, and the TCRdb table lists in-frame clones only, not all of them. This sample has 110,000 to 150,000 clones; about 93% occur once, and the top ten carry more than 3.5%. Source: peripheral blood, taken on day 0 of AZD1222 vaccination. The receptors here all came from an adult in good health.

This sequence joins TRBV28 and TRBJ1-4; possible D gene TRBD1, 6 bases. Trimming removed 2 bases at V and 8 bases at J, with 18 bases between. The CDR3 spans 16 residues. The germline gives CDR1 MDHEN, CDR2 SYDVKM. The CDR3 nucleotides are TGTGCCAGCAGTTTAGGTCGTCGGGGGGCGAGGGAAAAACTGTTTTTT. It codes for CASSLGRRGAREKLFF.

The chain employs TRBV29-1 and TRBJ1-2; TRBD1 is a possible D gene (5 bases). CDR1 is SQVTM, CDR2 ANQGSEA, per germline. CDR3 length: 13 residues. The V and J ends lost 3 bases and 7 bases respectively, with 15 bases between them. The CDR3: CSVDPREVSGYTF. In DNA, the CDR3 is TGCAGCGTTGACCCCAGGGAAGTGTCTGGCTACACCTTC.

Here the CDR3 DNA reads TGTGCCACCAGTCGGTCTAGCGACCACTACACAGATACGCAGTATTTT. This encodes CATSRSSDHYTDTQYF. This chain uses TRBV24-1 with TRBJ2-3; a possible D gene is TRBD2 (6 bases). Trimming stripped 6 bases from V and 2 bases from J, with 17 bases between. CDR1 is KGHDR, CDR2 SFDVKD, per germline. The CDR3 totals 16 residues.

The rearrangement links TRBV5-8 to TRBJ2-1; 7 positions agree with TRBD2. Losses at the gene ends were 1 base for V and 9 bases for J; bases not matched to a gene: 4. CDR3 size: 13 residues. Germline V lookup: CDR1 SGHTS, CDR2 YDEGEE. CDR3 residues: CASSLWGGGEQFF. CDR3 in DNA: TGTGCCAGCAGCTTGTGGGGGGGTGGTGAGCAGTTCTTC. Looking up the rest from reference TRBV5-8 and TRBJ2-1 gives the full variable domain: EAGVTQSPTHLIKTRGQQATLRCSPISGHTSVYWYQQALGLGLQFLLWYDEGEERNRGNFPPRFSGRQFPNYSSELNVNALELEDSALYLCASSLWGGGEQFFGPGTRLTVL.

The chain combines TRBV7-2 with TRBJ2-2, with TRBD2 matching over 7 bases. Germline V CDR1 and CDR2: SGHTA, FQGNSA. CDR3 length equals 15 residues. J gave up 6 bases and V 5 bases, and 9 bases lay outside the gene matches. CDR3 region: CASSPSGSGPGELFF. The CDR3 region has the DNA TGTGCCAGCAGCCCTAGCGGCAGCGGACCCGGGGAGCTGTTTTTT. The full variable domain, rest sourced from reference TRBV7-2 and TRBJ2-2, is GAGVSQSPSNKVTEKGKDVELRCDPISGHTALYWYRQSLGQGLEFLIYFQGNSAPDKSGLPSDRFSAERTGGSVSTLTIQRTQQEDSAVYLCASSPSGSGPGELFFGEGSRLTVL.

The chain carries TRBV27 and TRBJ1-3, with D possibly matching TRBD1 (5 bases). V lost 4 bases and J lost 4, with 8 bases in between. The CDR3 has 13 amino acids. Germline CDR1 and CDR2: MNHEY and SMNVEV (reference sequence). The CDR3 reads CASSYTGGNTIYF. The CDR3 DNA reads TGTGCCAGCAGTTACACAGGCGGAAACACCATATATTTT.

This clone has only a few counts. The chain joins TRBV27 to TRBJ1-2, with unresolved D. The CDR3 runs 13 residues. Germline V gives CDR1 MNHEY, CDR2 SMNVEV (reference sequence). V lost 8 bases, J lost 1 base, and 11 bases lay in between. The CDR3 DNA reads as TGTGCCAGCGGGAGGGCGGGTAACTATGGCTACACCTTC. Translating it yields CASGRAGNYGYTF.

The rearrangement joins TRBV19 to TRBJ2-3; D is ambiguous. Deletions cut 5 bases from V and 6 bases from J, with 24 bases between. CDR1 is LNHDA, CDR2 SQIVND, per germline (reference sequence). This CDR3 is built from 17 residues. CDR3 sequence (DNA): TGTGCCAGTAGTCCCCCACCGGGCCGTACTACCACTGATACGCAGTATTTT. Translated, it gives CASSPPPGRTTTDTQYF.

The gene calls are TRBV2 and TRBJ2-1, with D perhaps TRBD2 (5 bases). The CDR3 has 14 residues. The V and J ends lost 1 base and 6 bases respectively, with 10 bases between them. Germline assignment: CDR1 SNHLY and CDR2 FYNNEI. The CDR3 region is CASSEVPRGNEQFF. In nucleotides, the CDR3 is TGTGCCAGCAGTGAAGTCCCTCGGGGCAATGAGCAGTTCTTC.

The chain uses TRBV6-1 and TRBJ2-2; D gene unclear. Trimming took 3 bases from V and 7 from J, leaving 9 bases between them. The V gene's germline CDR1 is MNHNS and CDR2 SASEGT. The CDR3 is 13 amino acids. The CDR3 sequence: CASSESWVGELFF. CDR3 DNA sequence: TGTGCCAGCAGTGAGAGTTGGGTCGGGGAGCTGTTTTTT.

The chain recombines TRBV10-2 with TRBJ2-3; D may be TRBD2 (7 bases). CDR3 size: 14 residues. Germline CDR1 WSHSY, CDR2 SAAADI. Deletions cut 9 bases from V and 9 bases from J, with 22 bases between. CDR3 residues: CARDSREPQGTQYF. CDR3 DNA sequence: TGCGCCAGGGACTCGCGGGAGCCCCAGGGGACGCAGTATTTT.

The chain links TRBV30 to TRBJ2-4; possible D gene TRBD1, 5 bases. V lost 0 bases to trimming and J lost 2 bases, with 20 bases between them. The germline CDR1 and CDR2 sequences are GTSNPN and SVGIG (reference sequence). This CDR3 region has 18 residues. The chain's CDR3 is CAWSVGVGRLTTKNIQYF. The CDR3 bases are TGTGCCTGGAGTGTAGGAGTGGGGCGATTAACGACCAAAAACATTCAGTACTTC.

The chain links TRBV6-1 to TRBJ2-1, with 15 nucleotides matching TRBD2. Germline loops: CDR1 MNHNS, CDR2 SASEGT. This CDR3 region has 16 residues. After removal of 2 bases from V and 10 bases from J, the junction contained 6 bases not matched to a gene. The CDR3 sequence: CASSESRTSGRGEQFF. DNA of the CDR3: TGTGCCAGCAGTGAATCCCGGACTAGCGGGAGGGGGGAGCAGTTCTTC.

The chain has TRBV21-1 and TRBJ1-6; TRBD1, the table's D call, lacks a check against the DNA. TRBV21-1 is designated a pseudogene. This CDR3 comprises 16 residues. For the CDR3, the DNA is TGTGCCAGCAGCAAAGCGGGCGCAGGGGTTAATTCACCCCTCCACTTT. It codes for CASSKAGAGVNSPLHF.

This chain uses TRBV24-1 with TRBJ2-3, with 8 bases fitting TRBD2. The length of the CDR3 is 18 residues. V was clipped by 4 bases and J by 4 bases; unmatched bases: 15. Germline CDR1 and CDR2: KGHDR and SFDVKD. The CDR3, as DNA: TGTGCCACCAGTGACCGTCCTAGCGGGTGGGCAGGGGCAGATACGCAGTATTTT. The encoded protein is CATSDRPSGWAGADTQYF.

Worth noting for this clone: At one end the junction does not follow the germline gene, possibly because of a read error. The chain employs TRBV6-5 and TRBJ2-7, with D tentatively TRBD1 (6 bases). Germline CDR1 and CDR2: MNHEY and SVGAGI. The CDR3 runs to 12 residues. The CDR3 protein is CASSWRRGEQYF. CDR3 coding DNA: TGTGCCAGCAGTTGGCGCAGGGGAGAGCAATACTTC.

This chain connects TRBV6-2 or TRBV6-3 to TRBJ1-2; 9 bases align to TRBD1. This CDR3 contains 12 residues. With 2 bases clipped from V and 10 bases from J, the junction kept 2 bases outside the gene matches. Germline values: CDR1 MNHEY, CDR2 SVGEGT. The CDR3 bases are TGTGCCAGCAGTTACGGACAGGGGAACTACACCTTC. Its translation: CASSYGQGNYTF.

This chain connects TRBV9 to TRBJ2-2, with 9 bases matching TRBD1. The CDR3 spans 15 residues. J lost 2 bases, V lost 3 bases, and 2 bases had no gene match. CDR1 is SGDLS, CDR2 YYNGEE, per germline. The chain's CDR3 is CASSDRGPNTGELFF. Written as DNA, the CDR3 is TGTGCCAGCAGCGACAGGGGGCCCAACACCGGGGAGCTGTTTTTT.

The J gene is TRBJ1-3, the V gene TRBV29-1; D gene unclear. Germline lookup yields CDR1 SQVTM and CDR2 ANQGSEA. The V end was cut by 5 bases, the J end by 4 bases, with 18 bases between. The CDR3 has 15 amino acids. In nucleotides, the CDR3 is TGCAGCGTTCTGATAGCGGGGTCGGCAGGAAACACCATATATTTT. It specifies CSVLIAGSAGNTIYF.

The chain links TRBV12-3 or TRBV12-4 to TRBJ2-4; D call uncertain. The CDR3 has 13 residues. Trimming removed 7 bases from V and 1 base from J, with 8 bases in between. In DNA, the CDR3 is TGTGCCAGCACTCGCCGGGCCAAAAACATTCAGTACTTC. It yields the protein CASTRRAKNIQYF.

The chain is built from TRBV9 and TRBJ2-7; a possible D gene is TRBD2 (6 bases). The germline gives CDR1 SGDLS, CDR2 YYNGEE. The CDR3 has 15 residues. V was clipped by 0 bases and J by 6 bases, with 16 bases between them. In DNA, the CDR3 is TGTGCCAGCAGCGTAGTACCGGGACTCGCCGGCGAGCAGTACTTC. Amino acids: CASSVVPGLAGEQYF.

The chain links TRBV19 to TRBJ2-2; D remains ambiguous. Germline CDR1 LNHDA, CDR2 SQIVND (reference sequence). The CDR3 sequence is 11 residues long. V lost 8 bases and J 5 bases, leaving 6 bases between the germline ends. CDR3 DNA sequence: TGTGCCAGTCATAGAACCGGGGAGCTGTTTTTT. Its translation is CASHRTGELFF.

The gene calls are TRBV25-1 and TRBJ2-1; no reliable D call. Germline CDR1 is MGHDK and CDR2 is SYGVNS. The length of the CDR3 is 14 residues. V lost 6 bases and J lost 4, with 13 bases in between. The CDR3 protein is CASSDQLRYNEQFF. CDR3 DNA sequence: TGTGCCAGCAGCGACCAACTACGGTACAATGAGCAGTTCTTC.

The rearrangement joins TRBV14 to TRBJ1-5; tentative D call: TRBD1 (6 bases). Trimming stripped 1 base from V and 0 bases from J, with 7 bases between. The CDR3 runs 15 residues. Germline V gives CDR1 SGHDN, CDR2 FVKESK. CDR3 nucleotide sequence: TGTGCCAGCAGCCAAGGGGGGCCTAGCAATCAGCCCCAGCATTTT. Translating it yields CASSQGGPSNQPQHF.

The chain links TRBV5-1 to TRBJ1-1; D ambiguous. Germline loops: CDR1 SGHRS, CDR2 YFSETQ. There are 12 residues in the CDR3. Between the trimmed V and J ends, which lost 4 bases and 6 bases, there was a span of 10 bases. In DNA, the CDR3 is TGCGCCAGCAGCGGCAGGACCGCTGAAGCTTTCTTT. This encodes CASSGRTAEAFF.

This chain uses TRBV27 with TRBJ2-2, with 7 bases aligning to TRBD1. Germline values: CDR1 MNHEY, CDR2 SMNVEV (reference sequence). This CDR3 has 15 residues. V shed 4 bases, J shed 1 base, and the junction held 3 bases outside the gene matches. CDR3 sequence: CASSSRDRNTGELFF. As DNA, the CDR3 is TGTGCCAGCAGTTCCAGGGACAGGAACACCGGGGAGCTGTTTTTT.

V and J are TRBV11-2 and TRBJ1-3; D may be TRBD1 (5 bases). Germline V lookup: CDR1 SGHAT, CDR2 FQNNGV. CDR3 length equals 17 residues. V was shortened by 2 bases and J by 3 bases, with 17 bases between the two germline ends. CDR3 DNA sequence: TGTGCCAGCAGCTTACAGGGATTGGGGGTAAATGGAAACACCATATATTTT. It yields the protein CASSLQGLGVNGNTIYF.

The V gene is TRBV10-3, the J gene TRBJ2-1; 12 bases are a match to TRBD2. Per the germline V gene, CDR1 is ENHRY and CDR2 is SYGVKD. The CDR3 has 15 residues. Losses at the gene ends were 8 bases for V and 8 bases for J; bases not matched to a gene: 10. The CDR3 reads CAIGRLAGVRDEQFF. The CDR3 DNA reads TGTGCCATCGGAAGACTAGCGGGAGTGCGGGATGAGCAGTTCTTC.

The J gene is TRBJ2-1, the V gene TRBV6-5; unclear D gene. Germline V gives CDR1 MNHEY, CDR2 SVGAGI. V was trimmed by 6 bases and J by 0 bases, leaving 12 bases between them. This CDR3 has 15 amino acids. The CDR3 coding sequence is TGTGCCAGCAGCCCCGACCAGAGCTCCTACAATGAGCAGTTCTTC. This encodes CASSPDQSSYNEQFF.

V usage is TRBV3-1 (or the pseudogene TRBV3-2) and J usage is TRBJ2-7; the D gene could be TRBD1 or TRBD2 (5 bases each). The CDR3 runs to 15 residues. The V end was cut by 4 bases, the J end by 5 bases, with 18 bases between. CDR1 is LGHDT and CDR2 is YNNKEL in the germline V gene (reference sequence). Here the CDR3 reads CASSPSGAPKHEQYF. In nucleotides, the CDR3 is TGTGCCAGCAGCCCATCCGGGGCTCCCAAGCACGAGCAGTACTTC.